This T cell receptor (beta chain) was obtained from a study of T cell responses to AZD1222 COVID-19 vaccine. This CDR3 contains 16 residues. V lost 5 bases to trimming and J lost 6 bases; unmatched junction nucleotides: 8. The germline gives CDR1 SNHLY, CDR2 FYNNEI. Using immunoSEQ multiplex PCR, the repertoire was profiled, and TCRdb retains in-frame clones only, with some absent. The data contain over 100,000 clones, 88% of them seen just once; the ten biggest clones take up about 13%. Comments on this clone: Antigen specificity is unknown.

Study-level points and caveats: Repertoire sampling was restricted to post-peak T cell response timepoints. Among spike-specific TCRs, nearly half reportedly target unmutated variant regions. Most donors were white British, females outnumbered males, and clonal diversity was possibly underestimated.

The source of this sequence is an adult in good health. Specimen: peripheral blood, collected on day 0 of MenACWY control vaccination. The V call is TRBV2, the J call TRBJ2-4, with 12 positions matching TRBD2. In DNA form, the CDR3 reads TGTGCCAGCAGTCCACGACTAGCGGGGGACAGAAACATTCAGTACTTC. Residues: CASSPRLAGDRNIQYF.